The 3 T cell receptor beta chains in this list originate from one sample, sequenced in a study of T-cell reconstitution after alpha-beta-depleted transplantation in children. A TCRbeta library incorporating unique molecular identifiers was prepared. MiXCR, applied by TCRdb to the PCR reads, yields one record per CDR3 protein. The sample records about 280,000 distinct CDR3 sequences, 11% being singletons. The sample consisted of peripheral blood, taken 180 days after TCRalphabeta/CD19-depleted stem cell transplant. Receptors were obtained from a male patient aged 2-15 years who had a stem cell transplant for chronic granulomatous disease, so the T cells may come from the graft donor.

This clonotype came up many times. The chain links TRBV4-3 to TRBJ2-3; D is possibly TRBD1 (6 bases). The V gene lost 1 base and the J gene lost 2 bases, with 10 bases spanning the gap. This CDR3 contains 15 residues. CDR1 LGHNA and CDR2 YSLEER come from the germline V gene. In DNA form, the CDR3 reads TGCGCCAGCAGCCAAGCGGGACATACCACAGATACGCAGTATTTT. Its protein product is CASSQAGHTTDTQYF.

This chain links TRBV19 with TRBJ1-3; no reliable D call. From germline, CDR1 is LNHDA and CDR2 SQIVND (reference sequence). CDR3 size: 16 residues. The V gene lost 6 bases and the J gene lost 4 bases, with 19 bases spanning the gap. The CDR3 loop reads CASSIRGGSEGNTIYF. CDR3 DNA sequence: TGTGCCAGTAGCATCCGAGGAGGGTCGGAAGGAAACACCATATATTTT.

The chain carries TRBV27 and TRBJ2-7, with a tentative D call TRBD2 (6 bases). Per the germline V gene, CDR1 is MNHEY and CDR2 is SMNVEV (reference sequence). The CDR3 is 15 amino acids. Trimming left V 3 bases short and J 3 bases short, with 15 bases between. CDR3: CASSLLYGSGYEQYF. The CDR3 DNA follows: TGTGCCAGCAGTTTGTTATACGGGAGCGGCTACGAGCAGTACTTC.